This T cell receptor beta chain was retrieved from a study of prognosis after radiotherapy for stage I lung cancer. Overall study context: The radiotherapy was SBRT split into 3 to 5 fractions, giving a biologically effective dose of at least 100 Gy.

By sample share, this clonotype is medium-sized. Its antigen is undetermined. The study's findings and limits: Stereotactic body radiation therapy was followed by fewer unique TCR clones, median approximately 9,100 versus 7,200.

V dropped 5 bases and J dropped 2; count of bases not matched to a gene: 8. CDR1 and CDR2 from the germline V gene are MNHEY and SVGEGT. This CDR3 is built from 15 residues. Two-round multiplex PCR on genomic DNA was the method by which TCR beta CDR3 was amplified. Each TRBV and TRBJ gene had its own primer in the first PCR round. The second PCR round used universal primers. MiXCR, run by TCRdb on the multiplex PCR reads, gives a single entry per CDR3 protein. The repertoire holds tens of thousands of distinct CDR3 sequences, with roughly 40% as singletons. The sequences come from PBMCs, collected before or after stereotactic body radiation therapy (not recorded which). This TCR came from a donor aged 50 or older with non-small cell lung cancer. This chain uses TRBV6-2 or TRBV6-3 with TRBJ1-2; 7 bases are a match to TRBD1. CDR3 region: CASSMEGAQNYGYTF. The CDR3 nucleotides read TGTGCCAGCAGTATGGAGGGGGCGCAAAACTATGGCTACACCTTC.